These 6 T cell receptor beta chains originate from one sample sequenced in a study of blood T cell repertoires in COVID-19. The protocol was immunoSEQ multiplex PCR, while the TCRdb copy is restricted to in-frame clones and leaves out a portion. The sample has 150,000 to 200,000 clones, 80% to 90% seen once. The sample comprised peripheral blood. The receptors derive from a man in his fifties with active or convalescent COVID-19.

This clone showed up just once. CDR3 sequence reads: CASSSGTGAYEQYF. The CDR3 nucleotides read TGTGCCAGTAGCTCCGGGACAGGGGCCTACGAGCAGTACTTC. The chain uses TRBV19 and TRBJ2-7; 10 nucleotides match TRBD1. The J segment lost 2 bases and the V segment lost 6 bases, leaving 4 bases of the junction unmatched. CDR3 length: 14 amino acids. Germline CDR1 LNHDA, CDR2 SQIVND (reference sequence).

This sequence joins TRBV7-2 and TRBJ2-1; D ambiguous. V was shortened by 5 bases and J by 6 bases, with 11 bases between the two germline ends. From germline, CDR1 is SGHTA and CDR2 FQGNSA. The CDR3 runs to 13 residues. CDR3 in DNA: TGTGCCAGCAGCCCCGCCACTTCCAATGAGCAGTTCTTC. Translated: CASSPATSNEQFF.

This chain uses TRBV24-1 with TRBJ1-5, with D tentatively TRBD1 (5 bases). Germline V gene lookup returns CDR1 KGHDR and CDR2 SFDVKD. This CDR3 is 13 amino acids long. Trimming took off 5 bases at V and 6 bases at J, with 10 bases between the two ends. CDR3 amino acids: CATSGRGIQPQHF. The DNA of the CDR3 is TGTGCCACCAGTGGGCGGGGGATTCAGCCCCAGCATTTT.

The chain uses TRBV6-2 or TRBV6-3 and TRBJ2-7; TRBD1 matches at 11 bases. CDR1 is MNHEY and CDR2 is SVGEGT in the germline V gene. The CDR3 has 17 residues. Trimming took 0 bases from V and 6 from J; bases not matched to a gene: 10. The CDR3 loop is CASSYSTQGTGGFEQYF. The CDR3 DNA follows: TGTGCCAGCAGTTACTCGACGCAGGGGACAGGGGGATTCGAGCAGTACTTC.

In its sample, this clone was seen once. The chain combines TRBV4-2 with TRBJ2-5, with D possibly matching TRBD2 (5 bases). Per germline, CDR1 LGHNA and CDR2 YNFKEQ. This CDR3 comprises 12 residues. V shed 8 bases and J shed 1 base, with 8 bases lying between them. CDR3 region: CASGRGQETQYF. For the CDR3, the DNA is TGTGCCAGCGGTCGGGGCCAAGAGACCCAGTACTTC.

The chain uses TRBV28 and TRBJ1-2; maybe TRBD1 (6 bases). Germline V gives CDR1 MDHEN, CDR2 SYDVKM. CDR3 length: 15 residues. The V end lost 7 bases, the J end lost 2 bases, and 17 bases lay between the germline ends. The DNA for the CDR3 is TGTGCCAGCAATCCTTTTCGGCAGGGGAACTATGGCTACACCTTC. Translation: CASNPFRQGNYGYTF.